The 17 T cell receptor beta chains reported below all come from one sample, sequenced in a study of response to subunit inactivated influenza vaccine. One entry per CDR3 protein, called by TCRdb with MiXCR from the RT-PCR reads. The table lists 800,000 to 1,000,000 distinct CDR3 sequences, about 20% of them singletons. The material was PBMCs from blood, obtained around 5 days after vaccination. Source of these receptors: a man aged 50 to 59 who received an inactivated influenza vaccine.

This clonotype occurred a few times. The gene calls are TRBV20-1 and TRBJ1-5; 8 nucleotides align to TRBD1. CDR3 size: 16 residues. Unmatched junction bases numbered 8, after V lost 1 base and J lost 3 bases. CDR1 is DFQATT, CDR2 SNEGSKA, per germline (reference sequence). CDR3 coding DNA: TGCAGTGCTAGAGCCAGGACAGGGCTCTACAATCAGCCCCAGCATTTT. Protein: CSARARTGLYNQPQHF.

This clonotype came up a few times. This chain connects TRBV6-2 or TRBV6-3 to TRBJ2-2; D is undetermined. V was pared by 3 bases and J by 0 bases, with 11 bases between. The CDR3 totals 16 residues. Germline CDR1 reads MNHEY; CDR2 reads SVGEGT. CDR3 amino acids: CASSYDMNANTGELFF. As DNA, the CDR3 is TGTGCCAGCAGTTATGACATGAACGCGAACACCGGGGAGCTGTTTTTT.

The chain joins TRBV20-1 to TRBJ1-1; D gene ambiguous. V was cut by 6 bases and J by 1 base, with 6 bases left in between. The CDR3 length is 11 residues. Germline loops: CDR1 DFQATT, CDR2 SNEGSKA (reference sequence). CDR3 DNA: TGCAGTGCCCCGGGGAACACTGAAGCTTTCTTT. Its translation is CSAPGNTEAFF.

The chain carries TRBV20-1 and TRBJ2-3, with D possibly being TRBD2 (7 bases). V was shortened by 6 bases and J by 2 bases, with 18 bases between the two germline ends. Germline lookup yields CDR1 DFQATT and CDR2 SNEGSKA (reference sequence). The CDR3 contains 15 residues. The chain's CDR3 is CSAPLGGGLTDTQYF. CDR3 bases: TGCAGTGCACCCTTGGGGGGGGGCCTCACAGATACGCAGTATTTT.

CDR3 protein: CASSVGGLADEQFF. The DNA for the CDR3 is TGTGCCAGCAGCGTAGGGGGACTAGCCGATGAGCAGTTCTTC. The rearrangement links TRBV9 to TRBJ2-1, with 9 bases that match TRBD2. Germline assignment: CDR1 SGDLS and CDR2 YYNGEE. V lost 0 bases to trimming and J lost 8 bases; unmatched junction nucleotides: 3. This CDR3 is 14 amino acids long.

This chain uses TRBV5-1 with TRBJ1-2, with D hard to call. There are 13 residues in the CDR3. Germline CDR1 and CDR2: SGHRS and YFSETQ. Trimming took 4 bases from V and 2 from J, leaving 9 bases between them. CDR3 protein: CASSKDGNYGYTF. CDR3 DNA sequence: TGCGCCAGCAGCAAGGACGGGAACTATGGCTACACCTTC.

J is TRBJ2-7 and V is TRBV28, with 11 positions matching TRBD2. Germline-derived CDR1 and CDR2 are MDHEN and SYDVKM. V was clipped by 7 bases and J by 2 bases; unmatched bases: 10. The CDR3 runs to 16 residues. CDR3 region: CASTVQGLAETYEQYF. The CDR3 bases are TGTGCCAGCACGGTACAGGGACTAGCGGAAACCTACGAGCAGTACTTC. The whole variable domain, filled in from reference TRBV28 and TRBJ2-7, reads DVKVTQSSRYLVKRTGEKVFLECVQDMDHENMFWYRQDPGLGLRLIYFSYDVKMKEKGDIPEGYSVSREKKERFSLILESASTNQTSMYLCASTVQGLAETYEQYFGPGTRLTVT.

This clonotype has a handful of counts. The V and J genes are TRBV29-1 and TRBJ2-1, with 8 bases that match TRBD1. J lost 7 bases, V lost 6 bases, and 8 bases had no gene match. CDR1 and CDR2 (germline): SQVTM, ANQGSEA. CDR3 length: 13 residues. Here the CDR3 reads CSVAGTGQNEQFF. The CDR3 nucleotides are TGCAGCGTCGCCGGGACAGGTCAAAATGAGCAGTTCTTC.

This clonotype was seen a handful of times. The rearrangement joins TRBV5-1 to TRBJ1-1; no clear D. CDR1 is SGHRS and CDR2 is YFSETQ in the germline V gene. Trimming shortened V by 0 bases and J by 6 bases, and 9 bases separated the two germline ends. CDR3 length: 13 residues. In DNA, the CDR3 is TGCGCCAGCAGCTTGGCGGGAGCCTCTGAAGCTTTCTTT. Its protein is CASSLAGASEAFF. Full variable domain (missing parts from reference TRBV5-1 and TRBJ1-1): KAGVTQTPRYLIKTRGQQVTLSCSPISGHRSVSWYQQTPGQGLQFLFEYFSETQRNKGNFPGRFSGRQFSNSRSEMNVSTLELGDSALYLCASSLAGASEAFFGQGTRLTVV.

The V gene is TRBV20-1, the J gene TRBJ2-3, with 8 nucleotides matching TRBD2. Losses at the gene ends were 3 bases for V and 3 bases for J; bases not matched to a gene: 5. The CDR3 consists of 14 residues. CDR1 DFQATT and CDR2 SNEGSKA come from the germline V gene (reference sequence). CDR3 protein: CSARYGTSTDTQYF. CDR3 DNA: TGCAGTGCTAGGTACGGGACTAGTACAGATACGCAGTATTTT.

This clonotype was observed a few times. The chain has TRBV7-9 and TRBJ2-5, with D hard to call. The V gene's germline CDR1 is SEHNR and CDR2 FQNEAQ (reference sequence). The CDR3 has 14 residues. The V gene lost 2 bases and the J gene lost 2 bases, with 9 bases spanning the gap. The CDR3 DNA follows: TGTGCCAGCAGCTTATACAACCAACAAGAGACCCAGTACTTC. This encodes CASSLYNQQETQYF.

This chain connects TRBV7-9 to TRBJ2-3, with TRBD2 matching over 11 bases. CDR1 SEHNR and CDR2 FQNEAQ come from the germline V gene (reference sequence). Trimming at V came to 7 bases and at J to 2 bases, leaving 8 bases not matched to a gene. The CDR3 sequence is 16 residues long. CDR3 protein: CASNRLAGLHTDTQYF. As DNA, the CDR3 is TGTGCCAGCAACCGACTAGCGGGACTCCACACAGATACGCAGTATTTT.

As concerns this clonotype: Mismatch with germline at one junction end may stem from a read error. The rearrangement joins TRBV29-1 to TRBJ2-1; D unclear. Looked up from germline, CDR1 is SQVTM and CDR2 is ANQGSEA. This CDR3 spans 11 amino acids. DNA for the CDR3: TGCAGCGTTGAAGTTGCAGGCCCCGCGGTCTTC. Its protein is CSVEVAGPAVF.

This clonotype appeared many times. The chain combines TRBV5-1 with TRBJ2-7, with D unclear. The V gene's germline CDR1 is SGHRS and CDR2 YFSETQ. This CDR3 comprises 12 residues. V was cut by 4 bases and J by 7 bases, with 12 bases left in between. CDR3 DNA: TGCGCCAGCAGCATCGAACGGACGGAGCAGTACTTC. This translates into CASSIERTEQYF. The entire variable domain, with the rest obtained from reference TRBV5-1 and TRBJ2-7, is as follows: KAGVTQTPRYLIKTRGQQVTLSCSPISGHRSVSWYQQTPGQGLQFLFEYFSETQRNKGNFPGRFSGRQFSNSRSEMNVSTLELGDSALYLCASSIERTEQYFGPGTRLTVT.

The V call is TRBV9, the J call TRBJ2-3; TRBD2 matches at 7 bases. This CDR3 has 16 residues. CDR1 and CDR2 (germline): SGDLS, YYNGEE. V shed 0 bases, J shed 3 bases, and the junction held 7 bases outside the gene matches. CDR3 loop: CASSVAGLGVTDTQYF. CDR3 DNA sequence: TGTGCCAGCAGCGTAGCCGGACTAGGGGTGACAGATACGCAGTATTTT.

The rearrangement links TRBV6-2 or TRBV6-3 to TRBJ1-1, with D tentatively TRBD1 (5 bases). Germline lookup yields CDR1 MNHEY and CDR2 SVGEGT. V shed 7 bases and J shed 5 bases, with 17 bases lying between them. The CDR3 contains 14 residues. The CDR3, as DNA: TGTGCCAGCATCCGGGGCCGGGAGGAGACTGAAGCTTTCTTT. This sequence encodes CASIRGREETEAFF.

This clonotype was seen more than once but under ten times. The chain has TRBV12-5 and TRBJ1-1; D is uncertain. Per germline, CDR1 LGHNT and CDR2 FRNRAP. The length of the CDR3 is 13 residues. Trimming removed 6 bases at V and 0 bases at J, with 8 bases between. The CDR3 is CASGQELNTEAFF. The CDR3 coding sequence is TGTGCTAGTGGCCAAGAACTGAACACTGAAGCTTTCTTT.